One sample yielded the 20 T cell receptor beta chains listed below, sequenced in a study of T cell responses to AZD1222 COVID-19 vaccine (dated by TCRdb to about 2021). The receptor library was made with the immunoSEQ multiplex PCR assay. Sourced from immuneACCESS, this table was stored by TCRdb with only in-frame sequences that have V and J called. A share of the clones is absent; for the studies checked, an unresolved V gene accounts for under half, and the remainder has no known explanation. This sample lists 100,000 to 150,000 clones; 89% were detected once. Roughly 6.3% of the sample belongs to the ten largest clones. The time point label of this sample denotes: baseline before first vaccination. Sample: peripheral blood, taken on day 0 of AZD1222 vaccination. The receptors come from an adult in good health.

The V and J genes are TRBV20-1 and TRBJ1-3; D remains ambiguous. The CDR3 has 11 residues. V was shortened by 7 bases and J by 4 bases, with 8 bases between the two germline ends. CDR1 and CDR2 from the germline V gene are DFQATT and SNEGSKA (reference sequence). The CDR3 DNA follows: TGCAGTGGCCGGGCCGGAAACACCATATATTTT. This sequence encodes CSGRAGNTIYF.

The chain recombines TRBV14 with TRBJ1-1, with a tentative D call TRBD1 (5 bases). The CDR3 length is 14 residues. Deletions cut 4 bases from V and 4 bases from J, with 13 bases between. The germline gives CDR1 SGHDN, CDR2 FVKESK. The CDR3 is CASSPSKGFTEAFF. The DNA of the CDR3 is TGTGCCAGCAGCCCCAGCAAGGGGTTCACTGAAGCTTTCTTT.

This chain links TRBV9 with TRBJ2-2; D remains ambiguous. This CDR3 has 12 amino acids. Trimming cost V 1 base and J 4 bases, with 2 bases left between them. The germline V gene has CDR1 SGDLS and CDR2 YYNGEE. The CDR3 loop is CASSVSTGELFF. The CDR3, as DNA: TGTGCCAGCAGCGTAAGCACCGGGGAGCTGTTTTTT.

V usage is TRBV14 and J usage is TRBJ2-4; D unresolved. The CDR3 runs to 14 residues. The germline V and J ends were trimmed by 0 bases and 3 bases, with 6 bases remaining between them. The germline V gene encodes CDR1 SGHDN and CDR2 FVKESK. CDR3 sequence: CASSQDRLKNIQYF. The CDR3 nucleotides read TGTGCCAGCAGCCAAGACAGGCTCAAAAACATTCAGTACTTC.

This clone has at least ten counts. This chain joins TRBV28 and TRBJ1-2, with 8 bases lining up with TRBD1. Trimming at V came to 4 bases and at J to 2 bases, leaving 6 bases not matched to a gene. CDR1 is MDHEN, CDR2 SYDVKM, per germline. The CDR3 contains 15 residues. CDR3: CASSSSGGPNYGYTF. CDR3 DNA: TGTGCCAGCAGTTCCTCAGGGGGCCCAAACTATGGCTACACCTTC.

The genes are TRBV6-5 and TRBJ2-7; D call uncertain. V lost 6 bases to trimming and J lost 1 base, with 10 bases between them. The CDR3 has 13 amino acids. Germline CDR1 is MNHEY and CDR2 is SVGAGI. For the CDR3, the DNA is TGTGCCAGCAGCGACACCGAATCCTACGAGCAGTACTTC. Amino acids: CASSDTESYEQYF.

The chain employs TRBV6-6 and TRBJ1-2; no definite D call. Germline-derived CDR1 and CDR2 are MNHNY and SVGAGI (reference sequence). This CDR3 is 12 amino acids long. Trimming removed 5 bases at V and 4 bases at J, with 8 bases between. This CDR3 reads CASSQQGYGYTF. The CDR3, as DNA: TGTGCCAGCAGTCAGCAAGGCTATGGCTACACCTTC.

The chain uses TRBV7-9 and TRBJ2-2, with 9 bases lining up with TRBD1. CDR1 is SEHNR and CDR2 is FQNEAQ in the germline V gene (reference sequence). The CDR3 extends over 15 amino acids. Losses at the gene ends were 10 bases for V and 4 bases for J; bases not matched to a gene: 10. The CDR3 DNA reads as TGTGCCACCCAAGATCGGGACAGGGCCACCGGGGAGCTGTTTTTT. It specifies CATQDRDRATGELFF.

The V and J genes are TRBV25-1 and TRBJ1-1; D remains ambiguous. CDR3 length equals 11 residues. With 11 bases removed from V and 0 bases from J, the gap between germline ends came to 7 bases. Germline lookup yields CDR1 MGHDK and CDR2 SYGVNS. The CDR3 DNA is TGTGCCTCCGGGGTGAACACTGAAGCTTTCTTT. Its protein product is CASGVNTEAFF.

The chain couples TRBV5-1 to TRBJ2-5, with D unclear. This CDR3 comprises 12 residues. Deletions cut 0 bases from V and 2 bases from J, with 2 bases between. The germline V gene has CDR1 SGHRS and CDR2 YFSETQ. The CDR3 region has the DNA TGCGCCAGCAGCTTGGCTCAAGAGACCCAGTACTTC. Protein: CASSLAQETQYF. Full variable domain (rest looked up from reference TRBV5-1 and TRBJ2-5): KAGVTQTPRYLIKTRGQQVTLSCSPISGHRSVSWYQQTPGQGLQFLFEYFSETQRNKGNFPGRFSGRQFSNSRSEMNVSTLELGDSALYLCASSLAQETQYFGPGTRLLVL.

This chain uses TRBV11-2 with TRBJ1-6; a possible D gene is TRBD1 (5 bases). Germline V lookup: CDR1 SGHAT, CDR2 FQNNGV. V lost 5 bases and J 8 bases, leaving 16 bases between the germline ends. CDR3 size: 15 residues. CDR3 nucleotides: TGTGCCAGCAGCCCCCAAACGGGACCCTATTCACCCCTCCACTTT. Its protein is CASSPQTGPYSPLHF.

This chain joins TRBV27 and TRBJ1-5, with no clear D. The V gene's germline CDR1 is MNHEY and CDR2 SMNVEV (reference sequence). The CDR3 contains 15 residues. Trimming removed 8 bases at V and 6 bases at J, with 20 bases between. CDR3 in amino acids: CASSRTEDFGQPQHF. Here the CDR3 DNA reads TGTGCCAGCTCGAGGACGGAAGACTTTGGTCAGCCCCAGCATTTT.

The chain has TRBV5-1 and TRBJ1-2, with a weak D call TRBD1 (5 bases). The germline V gene has CDR1 SGHRS and CDR2 YFSETQ. The CDR3 has 15 amino acids. The V end lost 0 bases, the J end lost 5 bases, and 14 bases lay between the germline ends. CDR3 sequence (DNA): TGCGCCAGCAGCTTGGGTGGGACGGCCAATTATGGCTACACCTTC. This encodes CASSLGGTANYGYTF.

The chain carries TRBV29-1 and TRBJ2-1; TRBD2 is a possible D gene (6 bases). CDR1 SQVTM and CDR2 ANQGSEA come from the germline V gene. The CDR3 contains 11 residues. Trimming took off 5 bases at V and 15 bases at J, with 17 bases between the two ends. The CDR3 loop reads CSVLTGTYMFF. The CDR3 DNA sequence: TGCAGCGTTCTAACCGGGACTTACATGTTCTTC.

V is TRBV29-1 and J is TRBJ1-1, with TRBD1 identical over 7 bases. Germline V CDR1 and CDR2: SQVTM, ANQGSEA. This CDR3 spans 14 amino acids. J was trimmed by 7 bases and V by 7 bases; bases with no gene match: 15. CDR3 amino acids: CSANPQGGIHEAFF. Written as DNA, the CDR3 is TGCAGCGCAAACCCTCAGGGGGGTATTCATGAAGCTTTCTTT.

J is TRBJ1-5 and V is TRBV5-6; D is undetermined. Between the trimmed V and J ends, which lost 0 bases and 1 base, there was a span of 8 bases. The CDR3 runs 15 residues. The germline gives CDR1 SGHDT, CDR2 YYEEEE. Here the CDR3 DNA reads TGTGCCAGCAGCTTGGCCCGCCCAAGCAATCAGCCCCAGCATTTT. This sequence encodes CASSLARPSNQPQHF.

The V call is TRBV9, the J call TRBJ1-2; 9 nucleotides match TRBD1. The V segment lost 3 bases and the J segment 6 bases; nucleotides outside the gene matches: 18. The CDR3 sequence is 18 residues long. CDR1 is SGDLS and CDR2 is YYNGEE in the germline V gene. CDR3 residues: CASSDFRDRVLRGDGYTF. CDR3 nucleotide sequence: TGTGCCAGCAGCGACTTCCGGGACAGGGTTCTGCGAGGAGATGGCTACACCTTC.

The V gene is TRBV2, the J gene TRBJ1-6, with 7 bases matching TRBD1. Trimming cost V 4 bases and J 6 bases; bases outside gene matches: 6. There are 15 residues in the CDR3. Germline lookup yields CDR1 SNHLY and CDR2 FYNNEI. The CDR3 loop reads CASSGTGATNSPLHF. The CDR3 nucleotides are TGTGCCAGCAGTGGAACAGGGGCGACTAATTCACCCCTCCACTTT.

As DNA, the CDR3 is TGTGCCAGCAGTTTTGGGAAGGGGAACACCGGGGAGCTGTTTTTT. Its protein product is CASSFGKGNTGELFF. The chain is built from TRBV27 and TRBJ2-2; no definite D call. This CDR3 has 15 amino acids. The ends were cut back, 3 bases at V and 1 base at J, with 9 bases in the middle. From germline, CDR1 is MNHEY and CDR2 SMNVEV (reference sequence).

The chain links TRBV9 to TRBJ2-1, with D perhaps matching TRBD2 (5 bases). CDR1 is SGDLS and CDR2 is YYNGEE in the germline V gene. This CDR3 has 13 amino acids. Trimming pared 2 bases from V and 10 bases from J, leaving 13 bases between. This chain's CDR3 is CASSVEGRGEQFF. The CDR3, as DNA: TGTGCCAGCAGCGTCGAGGGTCGGGGAGAGCAGTTCTTC.